This TCR beta chain appears in the sequencing data of a study of T cell responses to AZD1222 COVID-19 vaccine. This table comes from immunoSEQ multiplex PCR, and its TCRdb copy is limited to in-frame clones, with some not included. Among roughly 50,000 clones listed, around 86% were seen once. The V gene's germline CDR1 is LNHNV and CDR2 YYDKDF (reference sequence). Trimming removed 9 bases from V and 4 bases from J, with 19 bases in between. The CDR3 consists of 15 residues. General study results and limits: Most donors were white British, females outnumbered males, and clonal diversity was possibly underestimated.

Investigators merged groups given second doses at roughly 4 or roughly 12 weeks. A remark on this clone: Its antigen is not known.

The chain uses TRBV15 and TRBJ1-3, with D tentatively TRBD1 (6 bases). The sequence was collected from an adult who received the AZD1222 COVID-19 vaccine. Sequenced here: peripheral blood, sampled 28 days after the second AZD1222 dose. In nucleotides, the CDR3 is TGTGCCACAACTCGGGACACCCTGTCCGGAAACACCATATATTTT. Its translation: CATTRDTLSGNTIYF.